These 12 T cell receptor beta chains were sequenced from one sample in a study of blood T cell repertoires in COVID-19. The data were produced by immunoSEQ multiplex PCR, yet TCRdb's version contains in-frame clones alone and is incomplete. The sample comprises approximately 190,000 clones, about nine tenths of which are singletons, and roughly 2% rests with the top ten. Source material: peripheral blood. The source is a man aged 65 to 79 with active or convalescent COVID-19.

Points on this clone: The junction does not match germline at one end; this may be a read error. The chain recombines TRBV10-3 with TRBJ1-4; 7 bases are shared with TRBD1. Per germline, CDR1 ENHRY and CDR2 SYGVKD. The length of the CDR3 is 14 residues. CDR3 sequence reads: CATSLRDSQLKLFF. In nucleotides, the CDR3 is TGCGCGACAAGCCTCCGGGACAGTCAGTTGAAACTGTTTTTT.

This chain links TRBV6-5 with TRBJ1-5; D is perhaps TRBD1 (5 bases). Trimming cost V 6 bases and J 0 bases, with 9 bases left between them. The CDR3 consists of 14 residues. Germline CDR1 MNHEY, CDR2 SVGAGI. The CDR3 nucleotides read TGTGCCAGCAGCCGAGACAGTAGCAATCAGCCCCAGCATTTT. Translating gives CASSRDSSNQPQHF.

The rearrangement uses TRBV10-3 and TRBJ2-1, with D perhaps TRBD1 (6 bases). Germline CDR1 and CDR2: ENHRY and SYGVKD. Deletions cut 3 bases from V and 0 bases from J, with 9 bases between. The CDR3 has 15 amino acids. CDR3 in DNA: TGTGCCATCAGTGACAGGGGTACCTCCTACAATGAGCAGTTCTTC. It specifies CAISDRGTSYNEQFF.

The chain links TRBV2 to TRBJ2-5; D perhaps matches TRBD2 (6 bases). V was shortened by 6 bases and J by 0 bases, with 11 bases between the two germline ends. CDR1 is SNHLY, CDR2 FYNNEI, per germline. The CDR3 contains 14 residues. The CDR3 region is CASRGGTYQETQYF. The CDR3 nucleotides are TGTGCCAGCAGAGGAGGGACCTACCAAGAGACCCAGTACTTC.

This CDR3 reads CASSVSATGETQYF. The DNA for the CDR3 is TGTGCCAGCAGCGTATCCGCCACCGGGGAGACCCAGTACTTC. The rearrangement uses TRBV9 and TRBJ2-5; no clear D. The germline CDR1 and CDR2 sequences are SGDLS and YYNGEE. The CDR3 spans 14 residues. Trimming took off 1 base at V and 5 bases at J, with 12 bases between the two ends.

This rearrangement joins TRBV7-6 to TRBJ2-7, with a tentative D call TRBD2 (6 bases). Trimming took 3 bases from V and 2 from J, leaving 26 bases between them. Germline values: CDR1 SGHVS, CDR2 FNYEAQ. The CDR3 is 19 amino acids. DNA for the CDR3: TGTGCCAGCAGCTTTGCCGCCGGCGGGAACAAACCTAATACCTACGAGCAGTACTTC. Amino acids: CASSFAAGGNKPNTYEQYF.

V gene TRBV12-5 combines with J gene TRBJ2-3; D might be TRBD2 (5 bases). The CDR3 runs 17 residues. V dropped 6 bases and J dropped 1 base, with 20 bases sitting between them. Germline V lookup: CDR1 LGHNT, CDR2 FRNRAP. DNA of the CDR3: TGTGCTAGTGGCCCGCGGGCCAATCAATTCGGCACAGATACGCAGTATTTT. Translating it yields CASGPRANQFGTDTQYF.

The V gene is TRBV7-2, the J gene TRBJ1-2; the match to TRBD1 covers 9 bases. The V segment lost 5 bases and the J segment 7 bases; nucleotides outside the gene matches: 8. This CDR3 spans 14 amino acids. Germline V gene lookup returns CDR1 SGHTA and CDR2 FQGNSA. Here the CDR3 DNA reads TGTGCCAGCAGCAGGGGACAGGGTTCCGGTGGCTACACCTTC. It yields the protein CASSRGQGSGGYTF.

Written as DNA, the CDR3 is TGTGCCAGCAGCGCGACAGAGCTAGCCAAAAACATTCAGTACTTC. Translation: CASSATELAKNIQYF. The chain couples TRBV7-8 to TRBJ2-4, with a weak D call TRBD1 (5 bases). The CDR3 extends over 15 amino acids. With 5 bases removed from V and 0 bases from J, the gap between germline ends came to 11 bases. Germline-derived CDR1 and CDR2 are SGHVS and FQNEAQ. Using reference TRBV7-8 and TRBJ2-4 for the parts outside the CDR3, the full variable domain is GAGVSQSPRYKVAKRGQDVALRCDPISGHVSLFWYQQALGQGPEFLTYFQNEAQLDKSGLPSDRFFAERPEGSVSTLKIQRTQQEDSAVYLCASSATELAKNIQYFGAGTRLSVL.

The chain couples TRBV18 to TRBJ2-7; 7 nucleotides line up with TRBD1. The CDR3 length is 16 residues. J gave up 2 bases and V 4 bases, and 11 bases lay outside the gene matches. The germline V gene encodes CDR1 KGHSH and CDR2 LQKENI. CDR3 sequence (DNA): TGTGCCAGCTCACGATCCTGGGACAGTGAGACCTACGAGCAGTACTTC. It is translated as CASSRSWDSETYEQYF.

V gene TRBV7-9 combines with J gene TRBJ2-3; the D gene is possibly TRBD2 (5 bases). The V end lost 3 bases, the J end lost 2 bases, and 15 bases lay between the germline ends. Germline values: CDR1 SEHNR, CDR2 FQNEAQ (reference sequence). This CDR3 comprises 16 residues. CDR3 region: CASSLSGLIDTDTQYF. For the CDR3, the DNA is TGTGCCAGCAGCTTGTCAGGACTGATTGACACAGATACGCAGTATTTT.

This chain uses TRBV28 with TRBJ1-2; tentative D call: TRBD1 (6 bases). Trimming took off 4 bases at V and 2 bases at J, with 8 bases between the two ends. CDR1 is MDHEN and CDR2 is SYDVKM in the germline V gene. The CDR3 is made up of 13 amino acids. DNA of the CDR3: TGTGCCAGCAGTTGGACAGCCAACTATGGCTACACCTTC. Encoded protein: CASSWTANYGYTF.